This T cell receptor (beta chain) was captured by sequencing in a study of blood T cell repertoires in COVID-19 (TCRdb year 2020). In the study overall: The collaborator samples originated in the United States, Italy and Spain and spanned the acute and convalescent phases of COVID-19. The samples were drawn from two sources: the first 160 participants of the ongoing ImmuneRACE study, and 1,254 subjects contributed by 6 global collaborators. Deeply sampled blood TCRbeta repertoires from subjects exposed to, actively infected with, or recovered from COVID-19 were included in the dataset. Where available, HLA class I and class II types were taken from metadata supplied by the sample provider and were not determined by assay-based typing. The repertoires were released in a freely available public database intended as a resource for research on the immune response to SARS-CoV-2. Sample metadata almost always included a de-identified subject ID, COVID-19 status, age in years and sex. The material from the prospective study consisted of cDNA or gDNA derived from T cells, B-cell-depleted T cells, or PBMCs.

The immunoSEQ Assay, a bias-controlled multiplex PCR, was used to amplify TCRbeta CDR3 regions from genomic DNA. Per the original workflow: The number of nucleated cells in each sample was estimated by amplification of reference gene primers within the assay. Sequence reads were collapsed and filtered to measure the absolute abundance of every unique TCRbeta CDR3 rearrangement. For each sample, productive Simpson clonality was calculated by taking the square root of Simpson's diversity index across productive rearrangements. Not all clones reach the TCRdb copy of this immuneACCESS table, which keeps in-frame sequences only. Checked studies attribute under half of the gap to unresolved V genes and leave the rest unexplained. For V, J and clone size, that table is used; D and trimming come from the DNA. The sample yields 250,000 to 350,000 clones; about 85% were counted once. In total, the top ten clones hold less than 3% of the sample.

What the authors observed across the whole study: The amount of clinical and demographic metadata varied by source and participant and was provided uncurated.

Spanning cysteine to phenylalanine, the CDR3 consists of 13 amino acids. Here the CDR3 DNA is all that survives: 39 bases in frame from base 1. V is pruned by 5 bases and J by 2 bases, leaving 2 bases of the junction without a gene match. CDR1 and CDR2 are read off the germline V gene (reference sequence) as SGHNT and YYREEE. Participants in the prospective study were aged roughly 18 to 90 years, lived in 20 to 30 United States geographic areas, and enrolled through a virtual design. To assign participants to cohorts, the prospective study relied on clinical history that participants themselves reported in a screening survey and a study questionnaire. For ImmuneRACE Cohort 3, a participant was defined as recovered based on two consecutive negative NP/OP PCR tests, clearance by a healthcare professional, or resolution of symptoms. Mobile phlebotomists in the prospective study collected whole blood, serum and a nasopharyngeal or oropharyngeal swab from every participant. Over a 2-month period, participants in the prospective study had the option of providing additional blood draws and questionnaires. Prospective study blood samples were shipped either frozen or at room temperature before DNA extraction.

About this clone itself: Its antigen specificity is not known. No much larger clonotype is one base removed from it; base qualities were not supplied.

The sequenced sample was PBMCs or T cells enriched from blood (not recorded which). The clonotype comes from a woman between 50 and 59 years old who had recovered from COVID-19. The V gene is TRBV5-4 and the J gene is TRBJ1-2; a stretch of 8 junction bases matches TRBD1. The DNA reads as follows: TGTGCCAGCAGGGACAGGGAAAACTATGGCTACACCTTC. The resulting protein is CASRDRENYGYTF.